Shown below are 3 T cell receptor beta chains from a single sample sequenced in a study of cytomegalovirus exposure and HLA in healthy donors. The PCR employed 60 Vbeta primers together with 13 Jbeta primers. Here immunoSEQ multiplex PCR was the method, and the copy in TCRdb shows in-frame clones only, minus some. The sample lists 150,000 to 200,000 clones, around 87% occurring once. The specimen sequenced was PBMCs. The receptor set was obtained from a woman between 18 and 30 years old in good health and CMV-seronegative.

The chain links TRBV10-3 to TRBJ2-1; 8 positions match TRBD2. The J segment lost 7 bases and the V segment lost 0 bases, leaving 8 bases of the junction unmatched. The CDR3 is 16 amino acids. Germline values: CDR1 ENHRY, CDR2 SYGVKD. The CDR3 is CAISESSSGMRNEQFF. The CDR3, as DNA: TGTGCCATCAGTGAGTCGAGTAGCGGGATGAGAAATGAGCAGTTCTTC.

The CDR3 bases are TGTGCCAGCAGTGTCGTGAGGGCCCGCACAGATACGCAGTATTTT. This gives the protein CASSVVRARTDTQYF. The V gene is TRBV2, the J gene TRBJ2-3, with D perhaps matching TRBD2 (5 bases). The CDR3 contains 15 residues. Trimming took 4 bases from V and 1 from J, leaving 12 bases between them. The germline CDR1 and CDR2 sequences are SNHLY and FYNNEI.

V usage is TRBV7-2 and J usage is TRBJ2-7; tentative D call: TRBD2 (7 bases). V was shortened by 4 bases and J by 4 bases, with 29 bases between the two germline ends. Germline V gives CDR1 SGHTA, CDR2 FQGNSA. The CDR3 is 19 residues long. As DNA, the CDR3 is TGTGCCAGCAGCTCCCCTGGCGCGGGGGCCGACTCAAAGAGGTACGAGCAGTACTTC. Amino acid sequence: CASSSPGAGADSKRYEQYF.